Below, 2 T cell receptor beta chains from the same sample are listed, as sequenced in a study of blood T cell repertoires in COVID-19. Assay used: immunoSEQ multiplex PCR; TCRdb lists only in-frame clones, some missing. Found here are more than 300,000 clones, nearly 90% of them singletons; the top ten hold around 0.93%. Source material: peripheral blood. Every receptor here comes from a woman aged 40 to 50 with COVID-19, enrolled during active disease.

The V call is TRBV18, the J call TRBJ1-1; TRBD1 matches 9 bases. Germline V gene lookup returns CDR1 KGHSH and CDR2 LQKENI. This CDR3 is built from 17 residues. With V trimmed by 3 bases and J by 8 bases, 16 bases remained unmatched. CDR3: CASSPIRPGTGLGEAFF. CDR3 coding DNA: TGTGCCAGCTCACCGATACGTCCCGGGACAGGGTTGGGAGAAGCTTTCTTT.

V usage is TRBV7-9 and J usage is TRBJ2-2; the D gene is possibly TRBD2 (5 bases). The CDR3 spans 15 residues. Germline V gene lookup returns CDR1 SEHNR and CDR2 FQNEAQ (reference sequence). V dropped 5 bases and J dropped 4 bases, with 14 bases sitting between them. For the CDR3, the DNA is TGTGCCAGCAGCCCTACGGGGATTTTCACCGGGGAGCTGTTTTTT. This encodes CASSPTGIFTGELFF.